This T cell receptor (beta chain) emerged from a study of T-cell memory formation after mild COVID-19. Notes on the study in general: Pre-infection memory showed some responding clones, and this suggested that cross-reactive memory joined.

Trimming stripped 4 bases from V and 5 bases from J, with 12 bases between. The CDR3 contains 14 residues. This clonotype was counted between two and nine times. Antigen unknown. MiXCR, run by TCRdb on the 5' RACE reads, gives a single entry per CDR3 protein. The sample contains 300,000 to 350,000 distinct CDR3 sequences, roughly an eighth of which appear only once. The sample was PBMCs or a T cell subset sorted from them (not recorded which). This clonotype originated in a young man who had mild COVID-19 (a few samples of this study predate the infection). Cell type and time point are not known. The genes are TRBV12-3 or TRBV12-4 and TRBJ1-5, with a weak D call TRBD1 (5 bases). The CDR3 DNA follows: TGTGCCAGCAGTTACGGGACGTCATATCAGCCCCAGCATTTT. Translated: CASSYGTSYQPQHF.